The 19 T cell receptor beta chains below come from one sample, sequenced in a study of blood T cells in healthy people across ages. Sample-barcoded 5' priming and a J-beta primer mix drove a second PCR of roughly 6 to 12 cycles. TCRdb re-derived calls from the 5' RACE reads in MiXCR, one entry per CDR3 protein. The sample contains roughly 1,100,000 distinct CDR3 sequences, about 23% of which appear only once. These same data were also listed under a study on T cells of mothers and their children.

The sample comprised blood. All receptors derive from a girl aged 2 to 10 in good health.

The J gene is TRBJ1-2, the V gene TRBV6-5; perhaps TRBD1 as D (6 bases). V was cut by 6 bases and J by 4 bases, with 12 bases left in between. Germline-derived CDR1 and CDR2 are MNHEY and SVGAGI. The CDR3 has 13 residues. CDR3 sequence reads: CASRAGDPYGYTF. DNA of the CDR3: TGTGCCAGCAGGGCAGGGGACCCCTATGGCTACACCTTC.

In DNA, the CDR3 is TGTGCCAACAGTCCAGGGGGTTTTGGCTACACCTTC. It specifies CANSPGGFGYTF. V usage is TRBV7-9 and J usage is TRBJ1-2; TRBD1 matches at 7 bases. V lost 10 bases, J lost 7 bases, and 9 bases stayed unmatched. Germline V gene sequence: CDR1 SEHNR, CDR2 FQNEAQ (reference sequence). The CDR3 consists of 12 residues.

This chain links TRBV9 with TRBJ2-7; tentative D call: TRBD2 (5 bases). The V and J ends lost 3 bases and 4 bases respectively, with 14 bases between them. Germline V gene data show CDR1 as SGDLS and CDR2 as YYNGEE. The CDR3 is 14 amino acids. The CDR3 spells CASSAASEGYEQYF. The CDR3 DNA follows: TGTGCCAGCAGCGCTGCGAGTGAGGGTTACGAGCAGTACTTC.

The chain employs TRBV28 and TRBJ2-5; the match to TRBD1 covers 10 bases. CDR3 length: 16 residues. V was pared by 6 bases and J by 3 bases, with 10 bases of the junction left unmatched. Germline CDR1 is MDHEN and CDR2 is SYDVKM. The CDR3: CASRRRDRGKEETQYF. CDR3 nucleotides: TGTGCCAGCAGAAGAAGGGACAGGGGAAAAGAAGAGACCCAGTACTTC.

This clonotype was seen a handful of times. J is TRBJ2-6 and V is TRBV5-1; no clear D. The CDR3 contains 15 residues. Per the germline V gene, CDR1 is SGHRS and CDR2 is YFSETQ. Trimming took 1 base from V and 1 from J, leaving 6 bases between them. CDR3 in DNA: TGCGCCAGCAGCTTGACTAATTCTGGGGCCAACGTCCTGACTTTC. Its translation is CASSLTNSGANVLTF.

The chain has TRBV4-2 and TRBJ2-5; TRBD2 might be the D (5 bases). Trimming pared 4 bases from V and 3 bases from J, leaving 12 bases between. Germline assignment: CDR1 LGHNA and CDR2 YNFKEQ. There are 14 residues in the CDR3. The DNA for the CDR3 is TGTGCCAGCAGCCCTGCCGAGCGGAAAGAGACCCAGTACTTC. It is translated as CASSPAERKETQYF.

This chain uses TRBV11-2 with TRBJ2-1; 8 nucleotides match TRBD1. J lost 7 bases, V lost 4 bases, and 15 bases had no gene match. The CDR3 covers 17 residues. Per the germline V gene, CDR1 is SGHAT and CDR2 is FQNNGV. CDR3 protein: CASSSFWADREANEQFF. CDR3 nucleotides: TGTGCCAGCAGCTCCTTCTGGGCGGACAGGGAAGCGAATGAGCAGTTCTTC. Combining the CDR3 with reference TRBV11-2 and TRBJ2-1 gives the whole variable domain EAGVAQSPRYKIIEKRQSVAFWCNPISGHATLYWYQQILGQGPKLLIQFQNNGVVDDSQLPKDRFSAERLKGVDSTLKIQPAKLEDSAVYLCASSSFWADREANEQFFGPGTRLTVL.

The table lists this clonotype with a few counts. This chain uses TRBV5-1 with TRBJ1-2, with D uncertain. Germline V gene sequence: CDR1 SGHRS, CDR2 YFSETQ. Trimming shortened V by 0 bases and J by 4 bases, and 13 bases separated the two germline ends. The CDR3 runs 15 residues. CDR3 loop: CASSLEGARAYGYTF. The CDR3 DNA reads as TGCGCCAGCAGCTTGGAGGGCGCAAGGGCCTATGGCTACACCTTC.

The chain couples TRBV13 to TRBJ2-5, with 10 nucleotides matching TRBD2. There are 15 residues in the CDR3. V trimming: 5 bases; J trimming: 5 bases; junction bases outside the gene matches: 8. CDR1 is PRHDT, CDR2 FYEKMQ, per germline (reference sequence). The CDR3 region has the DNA TGTGCCAGCAGCACCGGGACTAGCGTTTCGGAGACCCAGTACTTC. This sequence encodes CASSTGTSVSETQYF.

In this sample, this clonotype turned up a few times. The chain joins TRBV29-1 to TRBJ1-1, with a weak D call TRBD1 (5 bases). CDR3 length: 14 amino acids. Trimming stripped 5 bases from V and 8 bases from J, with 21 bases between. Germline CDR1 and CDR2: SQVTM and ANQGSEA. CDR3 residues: CSVPHPAGTKEAFF. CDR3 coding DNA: TGCAGCGTTCCCCACCCGGCGGGGACCAAAGAAGCTTTCTTT.

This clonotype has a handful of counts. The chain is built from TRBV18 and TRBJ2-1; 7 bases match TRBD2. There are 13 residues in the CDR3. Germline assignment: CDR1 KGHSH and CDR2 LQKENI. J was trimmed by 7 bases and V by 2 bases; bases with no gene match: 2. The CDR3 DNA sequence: TGTGCCAGCTCACCATTTAGCGGGAATGAGCAGTTCTTC. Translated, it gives CASSPFSGNEQFF.

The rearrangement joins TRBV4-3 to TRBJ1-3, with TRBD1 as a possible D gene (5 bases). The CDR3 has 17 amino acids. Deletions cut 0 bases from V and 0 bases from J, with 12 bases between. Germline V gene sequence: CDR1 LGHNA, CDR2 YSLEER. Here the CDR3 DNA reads TGCGCCAGCAGCCAAGATCGAGGGACCTACTCTGGAAACACCATATATTTT. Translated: CASSQDRGTYSGNTIYF.

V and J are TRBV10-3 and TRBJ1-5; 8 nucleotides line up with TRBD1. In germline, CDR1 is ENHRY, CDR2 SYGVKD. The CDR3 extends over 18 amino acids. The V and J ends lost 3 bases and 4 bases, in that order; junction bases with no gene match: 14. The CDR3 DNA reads TGTGCCATCAGTGACTTCGTCAGGGGGCGAGTAAGGAATCAGCCCCAGCATTTT. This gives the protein CAISDFVRGRVRNQPQHF.

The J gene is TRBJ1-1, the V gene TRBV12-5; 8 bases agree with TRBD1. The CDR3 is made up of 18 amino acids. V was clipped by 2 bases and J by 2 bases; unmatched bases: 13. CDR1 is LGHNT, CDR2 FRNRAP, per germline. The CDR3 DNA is TGTGCTAGTGGTTTGCAGAGGACAGGGAGGTCGAATAACACTGAAGCTTTCTTT. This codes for CASGLQRTGRSNNTEAFF.

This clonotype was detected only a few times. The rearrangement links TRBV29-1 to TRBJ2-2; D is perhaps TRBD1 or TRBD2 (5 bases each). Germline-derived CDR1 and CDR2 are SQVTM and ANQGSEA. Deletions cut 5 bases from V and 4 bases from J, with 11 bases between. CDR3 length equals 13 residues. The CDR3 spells CSVLRGPTGELFF. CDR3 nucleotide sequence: TGCAGCGTTCTTCGGGGACCCACCGGGGAGCTGTTTTTT.

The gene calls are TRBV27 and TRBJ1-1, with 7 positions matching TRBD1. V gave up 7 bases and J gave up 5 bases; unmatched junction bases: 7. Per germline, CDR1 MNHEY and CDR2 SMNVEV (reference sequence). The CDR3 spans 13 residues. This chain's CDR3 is CASNPAGGTEAFF. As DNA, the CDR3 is TGTGCCAGCAACCCGGCAGGGGGGACTGAAGCTTTCTTT.

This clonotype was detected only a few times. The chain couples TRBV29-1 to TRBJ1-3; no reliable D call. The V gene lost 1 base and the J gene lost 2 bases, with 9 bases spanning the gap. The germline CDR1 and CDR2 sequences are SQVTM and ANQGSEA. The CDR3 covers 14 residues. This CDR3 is CSVEVDPPGNTIYF. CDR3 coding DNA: TGCAGCGTTGAAGTGGACCCTCCTGGAAACACCATATATTTT.

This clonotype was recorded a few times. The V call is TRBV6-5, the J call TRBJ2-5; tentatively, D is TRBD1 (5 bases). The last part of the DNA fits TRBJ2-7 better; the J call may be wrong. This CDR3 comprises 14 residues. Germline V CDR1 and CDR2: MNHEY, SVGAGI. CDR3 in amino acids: CASSYTGSSYEQYF. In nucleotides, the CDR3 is TGTGCCAGCAGTTATACAGGTAGCTCCTACGAGCAGTACTTC.

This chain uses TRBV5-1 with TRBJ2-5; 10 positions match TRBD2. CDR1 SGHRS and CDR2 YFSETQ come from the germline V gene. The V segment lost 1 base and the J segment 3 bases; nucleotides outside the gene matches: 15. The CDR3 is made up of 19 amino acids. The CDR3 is CASSLPSGSWVHTEETQYF. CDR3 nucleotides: TGCGCCAGCAGCTTGCCTAGCGGGAGCTGGGTCCACACGGAAGAGACCCAGTACTTC.